This T cell receptor (beta chain) stems from a study of long-term antiretroviral therapy in people with HIV. Findings and caveats of the study: HIV repertoire CDR3 lengths ranged less widely than those of controls. Pre-ART expanded clones dominated the repertoire at every time point.

Each donor provided at least one pre-ART PBMC sample and at least two post-ART PBMC samples. Samples held roughly 0.95-11 million cryopreserved PBMC before DNA extraction. Remarks on this clone: Its antigen is not identified.

V was pared by 8 bases and J by 1 base, with 2 bases of the junction left unmatched. From germline, CDR1 is SEHNR and CDR2 FQNEAQ (reference sequence). This CDR3 comprises 14 residues. The immunoSEQ assay was v3.0, run at survey level. Assay: immunoSEQ multiplex PCR; the TCRdb copy retains only in-frame clones and omits some. This sample has 25,000 to 30,000 clones; 75% to 95% occur once, and the top ten carry roughly 4.3%. The J gene is TRBJ2-1, the V gene TRBV7-9; 10 nucleotides agree with TRBD1. The clonotype comes from a woman aged 40-49 years with HIV. Sequencing used unsorted PBMCs, obtained more than 5 years after starting antiretroviral therapy. The CDR3 sequence: CASGTGVSYNEQFF. CDR3 bases: TGTGCCAGCGGGACAGGGGTTTCCTACAATGAGCAGTTCTTC.